A selection of T cell receptor beta chains follows, all from one sample in a study of CD8+ T cells in alopecia areata. Sequencing used immunoSEQ multiplex PCR; TCRdb keeps in-frame clones, though not all of them. Of approximately 180,000 clones in the sample, 64% were seen once. The sample here was CD4+ T cells sorted from blood, taken around week 50, from a patient treated with tofacitinib. These receptors all come from a human donor with alopecia areata. Both conserved end residues are part of each CDR3. The order of the fields is J gene, clone size, V gene, D gene, CDR3 DNA, CDR3 protein. D genes are given only for firm matches. Size is stated for part of the rows, as once, few or many counts, or as a class when the clone is expanded.

TRBJ1-6 | - | TRBV9 | - | TGTGCCAGCAGCGTAGCGGGCTCCTATAATTCACCCCTCCACTTT | CASSVAGSYNSPLHF
TRBJ1-1 | few | TRBV2 | - | TGTGCCACCCAGGACCCGCTTCAAGAAGCTTTCTTT | CATQDPLQEAFF
TRBJ2-1 | - | TRBV2 | - | TGTGCCAGCACTGGGCGAGGTTCTTACAATGAGCAGTTCTTC | CASTGRGSYNEQFF
TRBJ2-1 | - | TRBV7-7 | TRBD1 | TGTGCCAGCAGCTCGGGACAGGGGGCACATGAGCAGTTCTTC | CASSSGQGAHEQFF
TRBJ2-5 | - | TRBV9 | TRBD2 | TGTGCCAGCAGCGTAGTTAGCGGGGGGGCCGGAGAGACCCAGTACTTC | CASSVVSGGAGETQYF
TRBJ2-7 | - | TRBV7-2 | - | TGTGCCAGCAGCTTATCCCAGAGCTCCTACGAGCAGTACTTC | CASSLSQSSYEQYF
TRBJ2-7 | few | TRBV10-3 | - | TGTGCCATCACTTCAGGGGACGAGCAGTACTTC | CAITSGDEQYF
TRBJ2-7 | - | TRBV15 | TRBD1 | TGTGCCACCAGCAGCCCGGGACAGGGGACCTACGAGCAGTACTTC | CATSSPGQGTYEQYF
TRBJ2-3 | - | TRBV6-5 | TRBD1 | TGTGCCAGCTCCTCAACAGGGGGTTGGACAGATACGCAGTATTTT | CASSSTGGWTDTQYF
TRBJ1-2 | - | TRBV7-2 | TRBD1 | TGTGCCAGCAGCCTAACAGGGGGCTTTTCCTTTGGCTACACCTTC | CASSLTGGFSFGYTF
TRBJ2-5 | - | TRBV5-1 | TRBD2 | TGCGCCAGTAGGACTAGCGGGGGGTCGGAAGAGACCCAGTACTTC | CASRTSGGSEETQYF
TRBJ2-6 | - | TRBV30 | - | TGTGCCTGGAGTGCGCTTGGGGGACCTGGGGCCAACGTCCTGACTTTC | CAWSALGGPGANVLTF
TRBJ1-2 | once | TRBV29-1 | - | TGCAGCGTTGAACGGAATAGGGACTATGGCTACACCTTC | CSVERNRDYGYTF
TRBJ2-2 | - | TRBV2 | - | TGTGCCAGCCACTTTGGTGGGGAGCTGTTTTTT | CASHFGGELFF
TRBJ1-2 | - | TRBV29-1 | - | TGCAGCGTTGCTTCGTCAAACTATGGCTACACCTTC | CSVASSNYGYTF
TRBJ2-3 | - | TRBV29-1 | TRBD2 | TGCAGCGTCCGGGGGAGGGGCACAGATACGCAGTATTTT | CSVRGRGTDTQYF
TRBJ2-1 | - | TRBV18 | TRBD1 | TGTGCCAGCTCCCCACAGGGGGTAGAATCCTACAATGAGCAGTTCTTC | CASSPQGVESYNEQFF
TRBJ2-5 | few | TRBV5-1 | TRBD2 | TGCGCCAGCAGCTTTCGCGGGGGGGATCAAGAGACCCAGTACTTC | CASSFRGGDQETQYF
TRBJ2-2 | - | TRBV4-3 | - | TGCGCCAGCAGCCGCGACAAGGGCGGGGAGCTGTTTTTT | CASSRDKGGELFF
TRBJ2-1 | - | TRBV7-7 | TRBD2 | TGTGCCAGCAGCTTAGGTCTTAGCGGGATCTCCGGGGATGAGCAGTTCTTC | CASSLGLSGISGDEQFF
TRBJ1-1 | once | TRBV7-2 | - | TGTGCCAGCAGCTTATACGTGGGGCAGGGCGCTGAAGCTTTCTTT | CASSLYVGQGAEAFF
TRBJ2-7 | once | TRBV29-1 | - | TGCAGCGGGAGCACAGGGATCGAGCAGTACTTC | CSGSTGIEQYF
TRBJ2-5 | few | TRBV6-1 | - | TGTGCCAGCAGTGCCGTTGGGGGCGAGACCCAGTACTTC | CASSAVGGETQYF
TRBJ2-5 | few | TRBV30 | - | TGTGCCTGGAGGGCGGTCCAAGAGACCCAGTACTTC | CAWRAVQETQYF
TRBJ1-5 | - | TRBV19 | - | TGTGCCAGTACCCCGGTGGGGCAGAGCAATCAGCCCCAGCATTTT | CASTPVGQSNQPQHF
TRBJ2-5 | - | TRBV7-2 | - | TGTGCCAGCAGCTTAGGAGGAAGAGGGACCCAGTACTTC | CASSLGGRGTQYF
TRBJ2-2 | - | TRBV5-1 | TRBD2 | TGCGCCAGCAGCTACGGACTAGCGGGGGCCGGGGAGCTGTTTTTT | CASSYGLAGAGELFF
TRBJ1-6 | once | TRBV7-9 | - | TGTGCCAGCAGCTTACCCCTCAGGATGTCTCCTTCACCCCTCCACTTT | CASSLPLRMSPSPLHF
TRBJ2-6 | - | TRBV9 | TRBD1 | TGTGCCAGCAGCTCCAGTCCCGGGACAGGGAATGGGGCCAACGTCCTGACTTTC | CASSSSPGTGNGANVLTF
TRBJ2-3 | many | TRBV15 | - | TGTGCCACCAGCAGACTGGTGGCCTTCACAGATACGCAGTATTTT | CATSRLVAFTDTQYF
TRBJ2-5 | few | TRBV7-3 | - | TGTGCCAGCAGCCGGGTGTCTCAAGAGACCCAGTACTTC | CASSRVSQETQYF
TRBJ1-2 | - | TRBV25-1 | TRBD1 | TGTGCCAGCAGGGGACAGAACTATGGCTACACCTTC | CASRGQNYGYTF
TRBJ1-2 | - | TRBV6-5 | - | TGTGCCAGCAGGAAGGAGGCCACCTACACCTTC | CASRKEATYTF
TRBJ1-4 | - | TRBV7-2 | TRBD1 | TGTGCCAGCAGCTTGGACAGGGGGCACGAAAAACTGTTTTTT | CASSLDRGHEKLFF
TRBJ1-2 | - | TRBV27 | TRBD1 | TGTGCCAGCAGTTTTTCGGCAGGGGGCCCTGGCTACACCTTC | CASSFSAGGPGYTF
TRBJ1-2 | - | TRBV7-2 | TRBD1 | TGTGCCAGCAGTCGACCGGGACAGGGAGAGGGCTACACCTTC | CASSRPGQGEGYTF
TRBJ1-5 | few | TRBV4-3 | TRBD1 | TGCGCCAGCAGCCAAGATGGGACAGGGGGCATGCCCCAGCATTTT | CASSQDGTGGMPQHF
TRBJ2-7 | - | TRBV2 | - | TGTGCCAGCAGTTTGGAGGTTTACGAGCAGTACTTC | CASSLEVYEQYF
TRBJ1-1 | - | TRBV29-1 | TRBD1 | TGCAGCGTTGCGGACAGGGGAGTCACTGAAGCTTTCTTT | CSVADRGVTEAFF
TRBJ2-7 | - | TRBV29-1 | - | TGCAGCGTTAGGGGGTTAATATCCCACGAGCAGTACTTC | CSVRGLISHEQYF
TRBJ2-7 | - | TRBV5-6 | - | TGTGCCAGCAGCCCGGGTCCGAGCTCCTACGAGCAGTACTTC | CASSPGPSSYEQYF
TRBJ1-5 | - | TRBV5-1 | - | TGCGCCAGCAGCGAGTCAGGCTCCAATCAGCCCCAGCATTTT | CASSESGSNQPQHF
TRBJ1-1 | - | TRBV9 | TRBD1 | TGTGCCAGCAGCGTACAGGGGGGCACTGAAGCTTTCTTT | CASSVQGGTEAFF
TRBJ1-6 | - | TRBV30 | TRBD1 | TGTGCCTGGAGGCCTCCGGACAGGGATAATTCACCCCTCCACTTT | CAWRPPDRDNSPLHF
TRBJ2-1 | few | TRBV7-2 | TRBD2 | TGTGCCAGCAGCTTATTCCATAGCGGGGGGCAAGGGAGGTACAATGAGCAGTTCTTC | CASSLFHSGGQGRYNEQFF
TRBJ2-1 | - | TRBV29-1 | TRBD1 | TGCAGCGTTGAAGATCGTGGGGGACAGGGTGTCTATGAGCAGTTCTTC | CSVEDRGGQGVYEQFF
TRBJ1-1 | - | TRBV30 | TRBD1 | TGTGCCTGGACGGACAGGGCCGATGGTAGTGCTTTCTTT | CAWTDRADGSAFF
TRBJ1-4 | - | TRBV29-1 | - | TGCAGCGTTGAAACAGGGCAGGAAAAACTGTTTTTT | CSVETGQEKLFF